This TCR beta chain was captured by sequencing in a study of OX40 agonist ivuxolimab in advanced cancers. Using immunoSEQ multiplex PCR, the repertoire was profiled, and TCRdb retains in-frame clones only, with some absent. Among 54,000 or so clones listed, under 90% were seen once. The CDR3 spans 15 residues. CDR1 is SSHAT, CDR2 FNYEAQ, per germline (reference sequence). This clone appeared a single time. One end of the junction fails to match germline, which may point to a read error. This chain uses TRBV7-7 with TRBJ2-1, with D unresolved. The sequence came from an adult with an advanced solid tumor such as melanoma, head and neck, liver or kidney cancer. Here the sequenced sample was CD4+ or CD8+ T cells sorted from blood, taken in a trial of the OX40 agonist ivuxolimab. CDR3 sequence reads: CASSLGLSSYNEQFF. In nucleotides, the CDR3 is TGTGCTAGCAGCTTAGGTCTAAGCTCCTACAATGAGCAGTTCTTC. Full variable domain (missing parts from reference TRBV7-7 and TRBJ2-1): GAGVSQSPRYKVTKRGQDVTLRCDPISSHATLYWYQQALGQGPEFLTYFNYEAQPDKSGLPSDRFSAERPEGSISTLTIQRTEQRDSAMYRCASSLGLSSYNEQFFGPGTRLTVL.